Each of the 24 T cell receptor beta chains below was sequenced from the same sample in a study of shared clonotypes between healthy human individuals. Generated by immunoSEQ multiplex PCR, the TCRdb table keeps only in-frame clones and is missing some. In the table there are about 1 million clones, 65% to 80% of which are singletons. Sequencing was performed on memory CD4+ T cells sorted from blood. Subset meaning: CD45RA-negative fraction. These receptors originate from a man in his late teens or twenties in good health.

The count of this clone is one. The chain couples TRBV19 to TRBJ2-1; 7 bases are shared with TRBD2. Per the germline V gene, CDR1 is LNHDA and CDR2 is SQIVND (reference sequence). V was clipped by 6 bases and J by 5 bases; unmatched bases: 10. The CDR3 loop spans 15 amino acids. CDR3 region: CASRPPGLIHNEQFF. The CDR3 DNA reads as TGTGCCAGTAGGCCTCCGGGACTAATACACAATGAGCAGTTCTTC.

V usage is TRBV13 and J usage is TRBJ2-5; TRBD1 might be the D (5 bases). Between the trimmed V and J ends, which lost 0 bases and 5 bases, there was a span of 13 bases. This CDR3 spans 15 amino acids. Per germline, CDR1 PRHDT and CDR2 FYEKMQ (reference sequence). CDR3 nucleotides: TGTGCCAGCAGCTTAGGCAGTAAGGGGCTGGAGACCCAGTACTTC. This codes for CASSLGSKGLETQYF.

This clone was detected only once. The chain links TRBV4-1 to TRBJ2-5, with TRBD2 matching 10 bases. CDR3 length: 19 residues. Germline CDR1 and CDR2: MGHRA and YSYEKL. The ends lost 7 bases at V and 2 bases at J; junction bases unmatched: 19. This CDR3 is CASKKGMPSGGEWQETQYF. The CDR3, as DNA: TGCGCCAGCAAAAAGGGAATGCCTAGCGGGGGCGAGTGGCAAGAGACCCAGTACTTC.

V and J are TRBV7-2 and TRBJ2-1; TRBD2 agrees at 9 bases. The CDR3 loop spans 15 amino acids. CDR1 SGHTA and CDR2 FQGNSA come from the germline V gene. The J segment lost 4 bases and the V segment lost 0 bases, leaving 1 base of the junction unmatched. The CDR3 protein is CASSLASGGYNEQFF. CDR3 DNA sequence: TGTGCCAGCAGCTTAGCTAGCGGGGGATACAATGAGCAGTTCTTC.

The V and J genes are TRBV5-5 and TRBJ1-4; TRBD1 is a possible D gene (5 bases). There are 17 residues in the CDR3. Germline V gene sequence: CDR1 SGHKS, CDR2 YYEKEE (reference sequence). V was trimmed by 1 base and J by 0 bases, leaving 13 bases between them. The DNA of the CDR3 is TGTGCCAGCAGCTTGAGGGGTTTGGTTGCAACTAATGAAAAACTGTTTTTT. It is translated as CASSLRGLVATNEKLFF.

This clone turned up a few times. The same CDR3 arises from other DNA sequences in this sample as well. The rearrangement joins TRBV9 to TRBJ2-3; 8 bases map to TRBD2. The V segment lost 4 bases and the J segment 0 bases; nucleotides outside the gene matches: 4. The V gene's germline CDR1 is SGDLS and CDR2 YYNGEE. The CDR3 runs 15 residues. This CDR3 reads CASSTGLVSTDTQYF. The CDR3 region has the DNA TGTGCCAGCAGCACGGGACTAGTTAGCACAGATACGCAGTATTTT.

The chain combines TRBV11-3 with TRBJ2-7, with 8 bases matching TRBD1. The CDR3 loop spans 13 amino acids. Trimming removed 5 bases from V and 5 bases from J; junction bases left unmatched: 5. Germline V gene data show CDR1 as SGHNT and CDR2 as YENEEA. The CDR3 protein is CASSTTGAHEQYF. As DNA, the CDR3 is TGTGCCAGCAGCACGACAGGGGCCCACGAGCAGTACTTC.

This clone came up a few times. The chain's CDR3 is CASSRIRSEPQHF. The DNA of the CDR3 is TGTGCCAGCAGCCGTATCCGGTCCGAGCCCCAGCATTTT. V is TRBV16 and J is TRBJ1-5; D gene uncertain. The CDR3 loop spans 13 amino acids. The germline V gene encodes CDR1 KGHSY and CDR2 FQNENV. With 4 bases removed from V and 8 bases from J, the gap between germline ends came to 12 bases.

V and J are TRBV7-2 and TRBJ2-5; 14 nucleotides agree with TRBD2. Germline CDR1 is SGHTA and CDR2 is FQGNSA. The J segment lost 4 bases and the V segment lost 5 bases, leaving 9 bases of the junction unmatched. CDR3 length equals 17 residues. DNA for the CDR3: TGTGCCAGCAGCCCGGGACTAGCGGGAGTTGGGCGAGAGACCCAGTACTTC. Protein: CASSPGLAGVGRETQYF.

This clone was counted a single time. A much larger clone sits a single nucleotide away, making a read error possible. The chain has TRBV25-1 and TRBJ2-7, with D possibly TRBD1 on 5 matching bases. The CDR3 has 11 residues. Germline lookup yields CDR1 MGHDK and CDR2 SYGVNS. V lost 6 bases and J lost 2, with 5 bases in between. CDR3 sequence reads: CASRTAYEQYF. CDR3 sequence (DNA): TGTGCCAGCAGGACAGCCTACGAGCAGTACTTC.

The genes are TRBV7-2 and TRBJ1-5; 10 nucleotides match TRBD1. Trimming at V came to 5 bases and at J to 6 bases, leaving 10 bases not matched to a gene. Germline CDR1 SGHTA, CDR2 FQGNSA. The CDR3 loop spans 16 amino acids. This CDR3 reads CASSTWGQGRTQPQHF. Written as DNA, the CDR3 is TGTGCCAGCAGCACCTGGGGACAGGGGAGGACTCAGCCCCAGCATTTT.

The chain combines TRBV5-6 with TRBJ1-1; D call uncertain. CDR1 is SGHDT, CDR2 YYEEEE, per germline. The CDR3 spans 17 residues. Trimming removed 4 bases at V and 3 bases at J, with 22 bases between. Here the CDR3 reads CASSREKDGLWDTEAFF. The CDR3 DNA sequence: TGTGCCAGCAGCCGTGAGAAGGACGGTCTCTGGGACACTGAAGCTTTCTTT.

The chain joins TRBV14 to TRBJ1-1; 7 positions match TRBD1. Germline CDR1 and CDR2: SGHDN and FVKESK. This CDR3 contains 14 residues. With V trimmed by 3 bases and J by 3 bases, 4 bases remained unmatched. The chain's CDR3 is CASSQNRGYTEAFF. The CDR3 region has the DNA TGTGCCAGCAGCCAGAACAGGGGTTACACTGAAGCTTTCTTT.

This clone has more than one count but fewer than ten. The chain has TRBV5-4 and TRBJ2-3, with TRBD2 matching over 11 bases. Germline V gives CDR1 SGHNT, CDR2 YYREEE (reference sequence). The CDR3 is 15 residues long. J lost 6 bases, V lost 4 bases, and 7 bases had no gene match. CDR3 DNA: TGTGCCAGCAGCAAGTTAGCGGGGGGGGAGGATACGCAGTATTTT. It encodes CASSKLAGGEDTQYF.

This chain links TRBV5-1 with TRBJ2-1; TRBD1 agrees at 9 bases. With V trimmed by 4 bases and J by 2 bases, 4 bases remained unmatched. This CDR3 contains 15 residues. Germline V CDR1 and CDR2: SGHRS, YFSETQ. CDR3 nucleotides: TGCGCCAGCAGCCAGGACAGGGGAACCTACAATGAGCAGTTCTTC. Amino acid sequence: CASSQDRGTYNEQFF.

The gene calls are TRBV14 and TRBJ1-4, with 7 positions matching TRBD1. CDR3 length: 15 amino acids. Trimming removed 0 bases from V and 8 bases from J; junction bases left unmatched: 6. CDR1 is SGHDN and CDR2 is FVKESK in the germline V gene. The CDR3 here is CASSQDLRGNEKLFF. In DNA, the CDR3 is TGTGCCAGCAGCCAAGATCTCAGGGGGAACGAAAAACTGTTTTTT.

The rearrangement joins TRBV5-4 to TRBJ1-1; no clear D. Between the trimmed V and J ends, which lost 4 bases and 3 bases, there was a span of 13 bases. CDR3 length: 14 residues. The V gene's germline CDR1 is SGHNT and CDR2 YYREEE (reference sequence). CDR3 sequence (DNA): TGTGCCAGCAGCCGTCGGGTGTTGGACACTGAAGCTTTCTTT. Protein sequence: CASSRRVLDTEAFF.

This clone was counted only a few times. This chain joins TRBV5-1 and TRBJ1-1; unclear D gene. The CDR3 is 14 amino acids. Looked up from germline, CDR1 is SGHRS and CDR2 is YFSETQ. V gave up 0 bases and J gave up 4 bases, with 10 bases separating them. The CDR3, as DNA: TGCGCCAGCAGCTTGGAGTTCCAGACCACTGAAGCTTTCTTT. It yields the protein CASSLEFQTTEAFF.

The CDR3 DNA sequence: TGTGCCAGCAGCTTAGCGAGTAGGGGGGCGTCCTACGAGCAGTACTTC. Its translation is CASSLASRGASYEQYF. J is TRBJ2-7 and V is TRBV7-2; the D call may be TRBD1 or TRBD2 (6 bases each). The CDR3 runs to 16 residues. Trimming took 0 bases from V and 1 from J, leaving 13 bases between them. CDR1 is SGHTA and CDR2 is FQGNSA in the germline V gene.

This CDR3 reads CASASSLGETQYF. The CDR3 DNA follows: TGTGCCAGCGCATCCTCCTTGGGGGAGACCCAGTACTTC. The chain links TRBV5-4 to TRBJ2-5; D is unresolved. V was shortened by 7 bases and J by 5 bases, with 15 bases between the two germline ends. The CDR3 loop spans 13 amino acids. Germline values: CDR1 SGHNT, CDR2 YYREEE (reference sequence).

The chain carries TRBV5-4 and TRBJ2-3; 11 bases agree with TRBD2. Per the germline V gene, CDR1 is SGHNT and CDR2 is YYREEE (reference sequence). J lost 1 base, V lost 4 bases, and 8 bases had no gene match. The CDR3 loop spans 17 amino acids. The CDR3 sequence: CASSPSLLAGGTDTQYF. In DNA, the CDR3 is TGTGCCAGCAGCCCCTCCCTACTAGCGGGAGGCACAGATACGCAGTATTTT.

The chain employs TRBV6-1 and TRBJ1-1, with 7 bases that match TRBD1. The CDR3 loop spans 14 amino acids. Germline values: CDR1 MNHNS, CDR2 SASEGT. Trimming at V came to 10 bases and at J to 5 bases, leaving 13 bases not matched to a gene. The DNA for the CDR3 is TGTGCCACAGACAGGGTGGCTTTTGAGACTGAAGCTTTCTTT. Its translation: CATDRVAFETEAFF.

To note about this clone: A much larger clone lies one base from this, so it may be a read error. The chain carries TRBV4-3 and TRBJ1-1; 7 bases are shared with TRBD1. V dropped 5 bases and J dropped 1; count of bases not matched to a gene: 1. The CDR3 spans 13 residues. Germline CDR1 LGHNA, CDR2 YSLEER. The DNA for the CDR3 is TGCGCCAGCAGCTGGGACAGGAACACTGAAGCTTTCTTT. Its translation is CASSWDRNTEAFF.

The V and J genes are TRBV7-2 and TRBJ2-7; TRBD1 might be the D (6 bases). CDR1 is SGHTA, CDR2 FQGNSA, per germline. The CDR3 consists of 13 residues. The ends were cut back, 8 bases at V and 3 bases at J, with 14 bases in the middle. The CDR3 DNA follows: TGTGCCAGCGGGCACCGGGACAACTACGAGCAGTACTTC. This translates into CASGHRDNYEQYF.